The 21 T cell receptor beta chains below all came from one sample that was sequenced in a study of cytomegalovirus exposure and HLA in healthy donors. It was with 60 Vbeta and 13 Jbeta primers that the PCR ran. Repertoires were generated with immunoSEQ multiplex PCR, while TCRdb's copy carries only in-frame clones and drops some. Counted here are 90,000 to 100,000 clones, 50% to 75% occurring once; the ten biggest clones make up 3% to 5%. The sample was PBMCs. The receptors derive from a man aged 30-40 years in good health and CMV-seronegative.

V gene TRBV15 combines with J gene TRBJ2-1; no definite D call. This CDR3 has 12 residues. The germline CDR1 and CDR2 sequences are LNHNV and YYDKDF (reference sequence). Between the trimmed V and J ends, which lost 0 bases and 9 bases, there was a span of 6 bases. The CDR3, as DNA: TGTGCCACCAGCAGAGATCCCATTGAGCAGTTCTTC. Residues: CATSRDPIEQFF.

The gene calls are TRBV9 and TRBJ1-2, with TRBD1 matching 8 bases. The germline CDR1 and CDR2 sequences are SGDLS and YYNGEE. The CDR3 consists of 14 residues. V shed 1 base and J 7 bases; nucleotides not matched to a gene: 6. The CDR3 here is CASSVQSGGFGYTF. In nucleotides, the CDR3 is TGTGCCAGCAGCGTACAATCAGGGGGCTTTGGCTACACCTTC. The full variable domain, completed using reference TRBV9 and TRBJ1-2, is DSGVTQTPKHLITATGQRVTLRCSPRSGDLSVYWYQQSLDQGLQFLIQYYNGEERAKGNILERFSAQQFPDLHSELNLSSLELGDSALYFCASSVQSGGFGYTFGSGTRLTVV.

Comments on this clone: At the DNA level, this CDR3 is encoded by other sequences in the same sample as well. The CDR3 bases are TGTGCCAGCAGCTTAGTGGGGGCTGGGGAGACCCAGTACTTC. This translates into CASSLVGAGETQYF. This chain connects TRBV7-9 to TRBJ2-5; D might be TRBD1 (6 bases). This CDR3 has 14 amino acids. The V gene's germline CDR1 is SEHNR and CDR2 FQNEAQ (reference sequence). V was pared by 1 base and J by 5 bases, with 11 bases between.

V usage is TRBV5-1 and J usage is TRBJ1-1; D unresolved. This CDR3 region has 13 residues. Looked up from germline, CDR1 is SGHRS and CDR2 is YFSETQ. V lost 2 bases to trimming and J lost 4 bases, with 9 bases between them. CDR3 loop: CASSLGGSTEAFF. CDR3 nucleotide sequence: TGCGCCAGCAGCTTAGGCGGGAGCACTGAAGCTTTCTTT.

The gene calls are TRBV2 and TRBJ2-7, with 8 positions matching TRBD2. Germline V CDR1 and CDR2: SNHLY, FYNNEI. The ends lost 2 bases at V and 7 bases at J; junction bases unmatched: 13. The CDR3 has 16 residues. CDR3 sequence reads: CASSETAPGGGWEQYF. CDR3 nucleotides: TGTGCCAGCAGTGAAACCGCCCCGGGGGGGGGATGGGAGCAGTACTTC.

This rearrangement joins TRBV30 to TRBJ1-5; weak D call: TRBD1 (5 bases). Germline assignment: CDR1 GTSNPN and CDR2 SVGIG (reference sequence). Trimming took off 4 bases at V and 4 bases at J, with 14 bases between the two ends. This CDR3 is built from 14 residues. CDR3 sequence (DNA): TGTGCCTGGAACGGGGGACGGCGGAATCAGCCCCAGCATTTT. This gives the protein CAWNGGRRNQPQHF. The complete variable domain, with remaining parts taken from reference TRBV30 and TRBJ1-5, reads SQTIHQWPATLVQPVGSPLSLECTVEGTSNPNLYWYRQAAGRGLQLLFYSVGIGQISSEVPQNLSASRPQDRQFILSSKKLLLSDSGFYLCAWNGGRRNQPQHFGDGTRLSIL.

V is TRBV2 and J is TRBJ1-1; D is perhaps TRBD1 (5 bases). Trimming took off 7 bases at V and 2 bases at J, with 17 bases between the two ends. Per the germline V gene, CDR1 is SNHLY and CDR2 is FYNNEI. This CDR3 is 15 amino acids long. The CDR3 DNA is TGTGCCAGCACCCGGGAGGGGAATTCAAACACTGAAGCTTTCTTT. Its translation is CASTREGNSNTEAFF.

The chain employs TRBV16 and TRBJ1-1, with a weak D call TRBD1 (6 bases). This CDR3 has 18 amino acids. Germline values: CDR1 KGHSY, CDR2 FQNENV. With 4 bases removed from V and 0 bases from J, the gap between germline ends came to 21 bases. The CDR3 sequence is CASSLPTGRLDLNTEAFF. The CDR3 nucleotides are TGTGCCAGCAGCCTTCCGACAGGCCGTTTGGACCTGAACACTGAAGCTTTCTTT.

The chain employs TRBV6-5 and TRBJ1-3; D gene ambiguous. V dropped 7 bases and J dropped 1 base, with 8 bases sitting between them. Germline-derived CDR1 and CDR2 are MNHEY and SVGAGI. The CDR3 has 13 residues. CDR3 DNA: TGTGCCAGCACCCCCGGGTCTGGAAACACCATATATTTT. Protein: CASTPGSGNTIYF.

This chain joins TRBV7-3 and TRBJ2-2, with D uncertain. The germline V gene has CDR1 SGHTA and CDR2 FQGTGA. Trimming removed 6 bases from V and 1 base from J, with 6 bases in between. The CDR3 spans 13 residues. The CDR3 here is CASSPGNTGELFF. The CDR3 DNA reads as TGTGCCAGCAGTCCGGGGAACACCGGGGAGCTGTTTTTT.

This chain joins TRBV19 and TRBJ2-7; 8 positions agree with TRBD1. CDR3 length: 14 amino acids. V lost 5 bases to trimming and J lost 4 bases; unmatched junction nucleotides: 7. The germline gives CDR1 LNHDA, CDR2 SQIVND (reference sequence). As DNA, the CDR3 is TGTGCCAGTAGTGCGGGACAGGTGGGGTACGAGCAGTACTTC. It encodes CASSAGQVGYEQYF. Full variable domain (outside the CDR3, taken from reference TRBV19 and TRBJ2-7): DGGITQSPKYLFRKEGQNVTLSCEQNLNHDAMYWYRQDPGQGLRLIYYSQIVNDFQKGDIAEGYSVSREKKESFPLTVTSAQKNPTAFYLCASSAGQVGYEQYFGPGTRLTVT.

This chain uses TRBV29-1 with TRBJ2-2; 7 nucleotides agree with TRBD1. CDR3 size: 14 residues. Germline-derived CDR1 and CDR2 are SQVTM and ANQGSEA. CDR3 protein: CSAGTATSTGELFF. The CDR3 DNA follows: TGCAGTGCCGGGACAGCCACTTCCACCGGGGAGCTGTTTTTT.

J is TRBJ2-1 and V is TRBV2; D gene ambiguous. Trimming took off 6 bases at V and 3 bases at J, with 15 bases between the two ends. Germline V lookup: CDR1 SNHLY, CDR2 FYNNEI. The CDR3 is 15 amino acids. DNA for the CDR3: TGTGCCAGCAGCGCCGAATGGCGGAGCTACAATGAGCAGTTCTTC. It is translated as CASSAEWRSYNEQFF.

V gene TRBV18 combines with J gene TRBJ1-5; D is perhaps TRBD1 (5 bases). V lost 0 bases to trimming and J lost 4 bases, with 13 bases between them. The V gene's germline CDR1 is KGHSH and CDR2 LQKENI. The CDR3 loop spans 16 amino acids. The CDR3 bases are TGTGCCAGCTCACCACCTCCACAGGCGAGGAATCAGCCCCAGCATTTT. It yields the protein CASSPPPQARNQPQHF.

The chain links TRBV4-1 to TRBJ1-1; TRBD1 matches at 7 bases. The V gene end was trimmed by 3 bases and the J gene end by 0 bases; junction bases not matched to a gene: 4. The V gene's germline CDR1 is MGHRA and CDR2 YSYEKL. This CDR3 is built from 15 residues. The DNA for the CDR3 is TGCGCCAGCAGCCATGGGGACAGCATGAACACTGAAGCTTTCTTT. Amino acid sequence: CASSHGDSMNTEAFF.

This clone appeared a few times. J is TRBJ2-7 and V is TRBV30; D may be TRBD1 (6 bases). The V gene lost 4 bases and the J gene lost 3 bases, with 10 bases spanning the gap. This CDR3 is built from 12 residues. Germline V gene lookup returns CDR1 GTSNPN and CDR2 SVGIG (reference sequence). CDR3 coding DNA: TGTGCCTGGAATCAGGGGCTCTACGAGCAGTACTTC. It is translated as CAWNQGLYEQYF.

A few counts support this clone. V is TRBV7-9 and J is TRBJ2-2; D perhaps matches TRBD2 (6 bases). The CDR3 consists of 15 residues. From germline, CDR1 is SEHNR and CDR2 FQNEAQ (reference sequence). Trimming removed 3 bases from V and 4 bases from J, with 12 bases in between. This chain's CDR3 is CASSFTGDITGELFF. Written as DNA, the CDR3 is TGTGCCAGCAGCTTTACGGGAGATATCACCGGGGAGCTGTTTTTT. Using reference TRBV7-9 and TRBJ2-2 for the parts outside the CDR3, the full variable domain is DTGVSQNPRHKITKRGQNVTFRCDPISEHNRLYWYRQTLGQGPEFLTYFQNEAQLEKSRLLSDRFSAERPKGSFSTLEIQRTEQGDSAMYLCASSFTGDITGELFFGEGSRLTVL.

This clone was counted between two and nine times. The CDR3 is CSVARRGQGASGYEQYF. Written as DNA, the CDR3 is TGCAGCGTTGCCAGGAGGGGACAGGGGGCGTCCGGCTACGAGCAGTACTTC. The chain links TRBV29-1 to TRBJ2-7, with 12 bases fitting TRBD1. V lost 4 bases and J lost 3; bases outside the gene matches: 13. The CDR3 totals 17 residues. Germline CDR1 reads SQVTM; CDR2 reads ANQGSEA.

The sample holds a few counts of this clone. The chain couples TRBV6-1 to TRBJ1-4; maybe TRBD1 (5 bases). Germline CDR1 is MNHNS and CDR2 is SASEGT. The CDR3 runs to 17 residues. The V end was cut by 1 base, the J end by 0 bases, with 12 bases between. CDR3 coding DNA: TGTGCCAGCAGTGAAGATGACAGCCTAGCAACTAATGAAAAACTGTTTTTT. This gives the protein CASSEDDSLATNEKLFF.

The J gene is TRBJ1-1, the V gene TRBV5-1; no reliable D call. Germline loops: CDR1 SGHRS, CDR2 YFSETQ. The ends were cut back, 0 bases at V and 3 bases at J, with 9 bases in the middle. The CDR3 spans 14 residues. The CDR3 loop is CASSLVPRDTEAFF. The DNA for the CDR3 is TGCGCCAGCAGCTTGGTCCCGCGAGACACTGAAGCTTTCTTT.

J is TRBJ2-5 and V is TRBV18, with D maybe TRBD1 (5 bases). This CDR3 is built from 13 residues. The germline CDR1 and CDR2 sequences are KGHSH and LQKENI. V was clipped by 2 bases and J by 1 base, with 5 bases between them. The CDR3 is CASSPGAQETQYF. The CDR3, as DNA: TGTGCCAGCTCACCAGGGGCCCAAGAGACCCAGTACTTC.